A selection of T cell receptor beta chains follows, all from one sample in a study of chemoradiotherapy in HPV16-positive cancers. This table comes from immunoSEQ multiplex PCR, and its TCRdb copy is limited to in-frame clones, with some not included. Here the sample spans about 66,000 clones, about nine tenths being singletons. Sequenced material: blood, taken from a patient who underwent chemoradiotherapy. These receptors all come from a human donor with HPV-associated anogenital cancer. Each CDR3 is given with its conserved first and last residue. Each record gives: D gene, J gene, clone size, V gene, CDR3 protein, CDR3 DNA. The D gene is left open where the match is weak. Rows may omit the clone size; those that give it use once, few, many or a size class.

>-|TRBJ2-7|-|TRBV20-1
CSARGNEQYF
TGCAGTGCTAGGGGTAACGAGCAGTACTTC
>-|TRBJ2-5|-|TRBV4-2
CASSQEWDIETQYF
TGTGCCAGCAGCCAAGAGTGGGACATTGAGACCCAGTACTTC
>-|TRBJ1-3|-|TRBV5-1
CASSFVGSGNTIYF
TGCGCCAGCAGTTTCGTCGGCTCTGGAAACACCATATATTTT
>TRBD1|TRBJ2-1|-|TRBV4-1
CASSRGQRQGNEQFF
TGCGCCAGCAGCCGGGGACAGAGGCAGGGCAATGAGCAGTTCTTC
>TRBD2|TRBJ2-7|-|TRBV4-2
CASSQAAGAYEQYF
TGTGCCAGCAGCCAAGCTGCGGGAGCCTACGAGCAGTACTTC
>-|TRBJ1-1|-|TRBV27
CASSDRSPGDDTEAFF
TGTGCCAGCAGTGACAGGAGCCCTGGGGATGACACTGAAGCTTTCTTT
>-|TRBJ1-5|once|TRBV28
CASSALQGFYQPQHF
TGTGCCAGCAGTGCTTTACAGGGTTTCTATCAGCCCCAGCATTTT
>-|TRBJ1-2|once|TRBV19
CASRDGLLYGYTF
TGTGCCAGTAGGGACGGACTACTATATGGCTACACCTTC
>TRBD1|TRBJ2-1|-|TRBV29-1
CSVVRAGGRNEQFF
TGCAGCGTCGTTCGGGCAGGGGGCCGTAATGAGCAGTTCTTC
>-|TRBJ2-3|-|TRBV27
CASSVVSTDTQYF
TGTGCCAGCAGTGTGGTTAGCACAGATACGCAGTATTTT
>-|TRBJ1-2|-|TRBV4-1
CASSPNPRGVHTF
TGCGCCAGCAGCCCCAACCCACGGGGAGTCCACACCTTC
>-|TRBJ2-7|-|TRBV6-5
CASSPEGIEQYF
TGTGCCAGCAGTCCGGAGGGTATCGAGCAGTACTTC
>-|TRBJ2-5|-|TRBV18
CASSPKGETQYF
TGTGCCAGCTCACCAAAGGGAGAGACCCAGTACTTC
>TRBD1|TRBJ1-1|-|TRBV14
CASSQTGTGNTEAFF
TGTGCCAGCAGCCAGACCGGGACAGGGAACACTGAAGCTTTCTTT
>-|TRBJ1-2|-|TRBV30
CAWSSSGTVYGYTF
TGTGCCTGGAGTTCCTCTGGGACCGTCTATGGCTACACCTTC
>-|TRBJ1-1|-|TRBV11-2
CASSSLGTEAFF
TGTGCCAGCAGCTCCCTCGGAACTGAAGCTTTCTTT
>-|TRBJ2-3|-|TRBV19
CASSISGLSTDTQYF
TGTGCCAGTAGTATATCAGGACTAAGCACAGATACGCAGTATTTT
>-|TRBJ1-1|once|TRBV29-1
CSAHRRVNPGRTTEAFF
TGCAGCGCTCACAGGAGGGTAAATCCGGGACGGACCACTGAAGCTTTCTTT
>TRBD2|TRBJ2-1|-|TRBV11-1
CASSSSTSGGAYNEQFF
TGTGCCAGCAGCTCATCGACTAGCGGAGGGGCCTACAATGAGCAGTTCTTC
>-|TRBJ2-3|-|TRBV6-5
CASSFISTDTQYF
TGTGCCAGCAGCTTCATTAGCACAGATACGCAGTATTTT
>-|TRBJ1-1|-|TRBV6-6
CASSPSGDEAFF
TGTGCCAGCAGCCCTTCAGGGGATGAAGCTTTCTTT
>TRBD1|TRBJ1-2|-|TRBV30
CAWGTGGYGYTF
TGTGCCTGGGGGACAGGGGGCTATGGCTACACCTTC
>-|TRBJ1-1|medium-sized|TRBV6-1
CASTSVWGLNTEAFF
TGTGCCAGCACCAGTGTATGGGGGCTGAACACTGAAGCTTTCTTT
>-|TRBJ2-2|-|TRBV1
CTSSQETSAPNTGELFF
TGCACCAGCAGCCAAGAGACTAGCGCCCCGAACACCGGGGAGCTGTTTTTT
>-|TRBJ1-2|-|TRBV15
CATTRDRSDYGYTF
TGTGCCACCACCCGAGACCGGAGTGACTATGGCTACACCTTC
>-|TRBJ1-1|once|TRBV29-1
CSVARNTEAFF
TGCAGCGTTGCGCGGAACACTGAAGCTTTCTTT
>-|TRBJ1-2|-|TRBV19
CASSIEAGVGYTF
TGTGCCAGTAGTATAGAGGCAGGAGTTGGCTACACCTTC
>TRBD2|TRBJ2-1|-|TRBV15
CATSGLAGGFEQFF
TGTGCCACCAGCGGACTAGCGGGAGGTTTTGAGCAGTTCTTC
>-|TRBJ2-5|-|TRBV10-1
CASGFEGAPQYF
TGCGCCAGCGGGTTTGAAGGGGCCCCCCAGTACTTC
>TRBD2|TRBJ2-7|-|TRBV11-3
CASSLGFPGGEQYF
TGTGCCAGCAGCTTAGGATTCCCGGGAGGTGAGCAGTACTTC
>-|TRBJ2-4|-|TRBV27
CASSYGGLDSIQYF
TGTGCCAGCAGTTACGGCGGGTTAGATTCCATTCAGTACTTC
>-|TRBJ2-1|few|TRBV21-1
CASSLRERAYNEQFF
TGTGCCAGCAGCCTCCGGGAGCGGGCCTACAATGAGCAGTTCTTC
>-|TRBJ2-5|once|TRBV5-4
CASSPDYSETQYF
TGTGCCAGCAGCCCGGACTATTCGGAGACCCAGTACTTC
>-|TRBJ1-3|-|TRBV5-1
CASSLGQQAGNTIYF
TGCGCCAGCAGCTTGGGACAACAAGCTGGAAACACCATATATTTT